This T cell receptor beta chain derives from a study of T-cell reconstitution after alpha-beta-depleted transplantation in children (dated by TCRdb to between 2015 and 2016). About the full investigation: The study quantitatively tracked T-cell immune reconstitution after TCRalphabeta/CD19-depleted allogeneic hematopoietic cell transplantation in children using TCR repertoire profiling. The paper as a whole reports these results and caveats: Over subsequent months, a decline in hyperexpanded clone frequencies was noted, and after one year, T-cell counts and TCRbeta diversity were mostly ascribed to newly produced T cells. The apparently early recovery of alphabetaT-cell counts about two months after transplant reportedly depended on only several hundred rapidly expanded clones that came from non-depleted graft cells. The high TCRbeta diversity at day 60 in some patients was ascribed to recipient T cells and intrathymic progenitors that had survived conditioning.

CDR1 PRHDT and CDR2 FYEKMQ were looked up in the germline V gene (reference sequence). Relative to germline, V is missing 5 bases and J is missing 2 bases, with 9 bases of the junction outside any gene match. Counted from cysteine to phenylalanine, this CDR3 has 16 amino acids. Just CDR3 DNA is preserved here, 48 bases in frame from base 1. What the treatment or condition label conveys for this sample: allogeneic hematopoietic cell transplantation with graft depleted of TCRalphabeta T cells and CD19 B cells. Transplant recipients were children who received TCRalphabeta/CD19-depleted allogeneic hematopoietic cell grafts. In its sample, this clonotype was seen a few times. There is no known antigen for this receptor. Nothing much larger sits one base from this clone, and base qualities are not available. Library generation was performed with PCR. The sample was run on an Illumina HiSeq 2500. TCR libraries were prepared with molecular barcoding, using unique molecular identifiers to normalize TCRbeta repertoire quantification. TCRdb cleaned the public reads at Q25 with fastp, built clones with MiXCR and kept in-frame beta chains. Entries are consolidated by CDR3 protein sequence, retaining the most common genes and DNA. The sample table lists around 440,000 distinct CDR3 sequences, around 15% of them with a count of one. The ten most abundant clones make up around 30% of the sample.

The clonotype originates from a boy in the first two years of life who had a stem cell transplant for Wiskott-Aldrich syndrome, so the T cells may come from the graft donor. The input for sequencing was PBMCs, mostly from graft donor cells, taken 360 days after TCRalphabeta/CD19-depleted stem cell transplant. This chain is built from TRBV13 and TRBJ2-1; the junction holds 7 bases that match TRBD1. The CDR3 reads as follows: CASSPTGPLTYNEQFF. In nucleotide form, the sequence is TGTGCCAGCAGCCCGACAGGGCCCTTAACCTACAATGAGCAGTTCTTC.